The rows below give T cell receptor beta chains drawn from one sample of a study of beta chain features in type 1 diabetes. Produced via immunoSEQ multiplex PCR; TCRdb's table is partial and in-frame only. The sample has roughly 300,000 clones; 14% are singletons. Sequencing was done on a sample of central memory CD4+ T cells from blood. The receptors stem from a man aged 25-45 years in good health. The CDR3 runs from the conserved cysteine through the conserved F or W. A D gene is named only where the DNA matches it firmly. Size values are once, few and many counts, or a class for expanded clones, and some rows have none.

d_call: .
cdr3_length: 15
clone_size: many
v_call: TRBV4-3
j_call: TRBJ2-7
cdr3_aa: CASSQGSSFDYEQYF
cdr3_nt: TGCGCCAGCAGCCAAGGTTCCAGCTTCGACTACGAGCAGTACTTC

d_call: TRBD2
cdr3_length: 17
clone_size: few
v_call: TRBV6-1
j_call: TRBJ2-3
cdr3_aa: CASSELPPGLDTDTQYF
cdr3_nt: TGTGCCAGCAGTGAGCTACCGCCGGGACTAGACACAGATACGCAGTATTTT

d_call: TRBD2
cdr3_length: 19
clone_size: .
v_call: TRBV4-3
j_call: TRBJ2-6
cdr3_aa: CASSQVPSGGCSGANVLTF
cdr3_nt: TGCGCCAGCAGCCAAGTTCCTAGCGGGGGGTGCTCTGGGGCCAACGTCCTGACTTTC

d_call: TRBD1
cdr3_length: 14
clone_size: few
v_call: TRBV6-5
j_call: TRBJ1-3
cdr3_aa: CASSTGVQENTIYF
cdr3_nt: TGTGCCAGCAGCACAGGGGTTCAAGAAAACACCATATATTTT

d_call: TRBD1
cdr3_length: 15
clone_size: few
v_call: TRBV28
j_call: TRBJ2-1
cdr3_aa: CASRRQGVPGNEQFF
cdr3_nt: TGTGCCAGCAGGAGACAGGGGGTGCCGGGCAATGAGCAGTTCTTC

d_call: .
cdr3_length: 14
clone_size: few
v_call: TRBV6-5
j_call: TRBJ2-1
cdr3_aa: CASSYSKWEFRQFF
cdr3_nt: TGTGCCAGCAGTTACTCGAAGTGGGAGTTTAGGCAGTTCTTC

d_call: .
cdr3_length: 17
clone_size: few
v_call: TRBV7-8
j_call: TRBJ1-3
cdr3_aa: CASSLATDHLSGNTIYF
cdr3_nt: TGTGCCAGCAGCTTAGCGACAGACCACCTCTCTGGAAACACCATATATTTT

d_call: .
cdr3_length: 14
clone_size: many
v_call: TRBV7-8
j_call: TRBJ2-5
cdr3_aa: CASSSPAGGETQYF
cdr3_nt: TGTGCCAGCAGCTCCCCCGCAGGGGGGGAGACCCAGTACTTC

d_call: .
cdr3_length: 15
clone_size: few
v_call: TRBV11-3
j_call: TRBJ1-1
cdr3_aa: CASSLGAGLNTEAFF
cdr3_nt: TGTGCCAGCAGCTTAGGTGCCGGCCTGAACACTGAAGCTTTCTTT

d_call: TRBD2
cdr3_length: 15
clone_size: few
v_call: TRBV5-1
j_call: TRBJ2-1
cdr3_aa: CASRKGLAGDVEQFF
cdr3_nt: TGCGCCAGCAGAAAGGGACTAGCGGGAGATGTTGAGCAGTTCTTC

d_call: TRBD2
cdr3_length: 14
clone_size: few
v_call: TRBV5-6
j_call: TRBJ2-3
cdr3_aa: CASTGGGLTDTQYF
cdr3_nt: TGTGCCAGCACGGGCGGGGGGCTCACAGATACGCAGTATTTT

d_call: .
cdr3_length: 13
clone_size: many
v_call: TRBV21-1
j_call: TRBJ1-1
cdr3_aa: CASRPRRNTEAFF
cdr3_nt: TGTGCCAGCAGGCCACGACGGAACACTGAAGCTTTCTTT

d_call: .
cdr3_length: 13
clone_size: few
v_call: TRBV14
j_call: TRBJ1-1
cdr3_aa: CASRGEGRSEAFF
cdr3_nt: TGTGCCAGCAGGGGTGAGGGGAGGTCTGAAGCTTTCTTT

d_call: .
cdr3_length: 11
clone_size: .
v_call: TRBV4-3
j_call: TRBJ2-1
cdr3_aa: CARTWAAEQFF
cdr3_nt: TGCGCCAGGACGTGGGCTGCTGAGCAGTTCTTC

d_call: .
cdr3_length: 16
clone_size: few
v_call: TRBV7-9
j_call: TRBJ2-2
cdr3_aa: CASSPGTATNTGELFF
cdr3_nt: TGTGCCAGCAGCCCAGGGACGGCCACGAACACCGGGGAGCTGTTTTTT

d_call: .
cdr3_length: 14
clone_size: .
v_call: TRBV30
j_call: TRBJ1-1
cdr3_aa: CAWSKFQGTTEAFF
cdr3_nt: TGTGCCTGGAGCAAGTTTCAGGGTACCACTGAAGCTTTCTTT

d_call: TRBD1
cdr3_length: 14
clone_size: .
v_call: TRBV5-6
j_call: TRBJ1-1
cdr3_aa: CASSQDRGDTEAFF
cdr3_nt: TGTGCCAGCAGCCAAGACAGGGGGGACACTGAAGCTTTCTTT

d_call: .
cdr3_length: 17
clone_size: few
v_call: TRBV5-1
j_call: TRBJ2-5
cdr3_aa: CASSLNGGFQVQETQYF
cdr3_nt: TGCGCCAGCAGCTTGAACGGAGGGTTTCAGGTCCAAGAGACCCAGTACTTC

d_call: .
cdr3_length: 13
clone_size: few
v_call: TRBV7-2
j_call: TRBJ2-5
cdr3_aa: CASRPDGRETQYF
cdr3_nt: TGTGCCAGCAGACCCGATGGTCGAGAGACCCAGTACTTC

d_call: .
cdr3_length: 14
clone_size: .
v_call: TRBV30
j_call: TRBJ1-4
cdr3_aa: CAWSWVGGNEKLFF
cdr3_nt: TGTGCCTGGAGTTGGGTTGGCGGTAATGAAAAACTGTTTTTT

d_call: TRBD1
cdr3_length: 17
clone_size: .
v_call: TRBV27
j_call: TRBJ1-6
cdr3_aa: CASSSRTGGSYNSPLHF
cdr3_nt: TGTGCCAGCAGTTCGCGGACAGGGGGCTCCTATAATTCACCCCTCCACTTT

d_call: .
cdr3_length: 16
clone_size: .
v_call: TRBV7-9
j_call: TRBJ2-5
cdr3_aa: CASSLPTGPVQETQYF
cdr3_nt: TGTGCCAGCAGCCTCCCCACGGGACCCGTCCAAGAGACCCAGTACTTC

d_call: .
cdr3_length: 14
clone_size: few
v_call: TRBV11-2
j_call: TRBJ1-1
cdr3_aa: CASSLVPGGTEAFF
cdr3_nt: TGTGCCAGCAGCTTAGTTCCGGGGGGGACTGAAGCTTTCTTT

d_call: .
cdr3_length: 17
clone_size: .
v_call: TRBV9
j_call: TRBJ1-3
cdr3_aa: CASSVGVGEFSGNTIYF
cdr3_nt: TGTGCCAGCAGCGTAGGAGTAGGAGAATTCTCTGGAAACACCATATATTTT

d_call: .
cdr3_length: 14
clone_size: .
v_call: TRBV2
j_call: TRBJ1-2
cdr3_aa: CASSVGGWGYGYTF
cdr3_nt: TGTGCCAGCAGTGTTGGGGGCTGGGGCTATGGCTACACCTTC

d_call: .
cdr3_length: 11
clone_size: .
v_call: TRBV5-4
j_call: TRBJ1-1
cdr3_aa: CASSLGTEAFF
cdr3_nt: TGTGCCAGCAGCTTGGGTACTGAAGCTTTCTTT

d_call: .
cdr3_length: 14
clone_size: few
v_call: TRBV7-2
j_call: TRBJ2-5
cdr3_aa: CASSRGRSWETQYF
cdr3_nt: TGTGCCAGCAGCCGGGGACGCTCTTGGGAGACCCAGTACTTC

d_call: .
cdr3_length: 13
clone_size: few
v_call: TRBV6-5
j_call: TRBJ2-1
cdr3_aa: CASGRDSYNEQFF
cdr3_nt: TGTGCCAGCGGACGGGATTCCTACAATGAGCAGTTCTTC

d_call: TRBD2
cdr3_length: 16
clone_size: .
v_call: TRBV7-2
j_call: TRBJ2-2
cdr3_aa: CASSLVAGGGTGELFF
cdr3_nt: TGTGCCAGCAGCTTAGTAGCGGGAGGTGGCACCGGGGAGCTGTTTTTT

d_call: .
cdr3_length: 14
clone_size: .
v_call: TRBV19
j_call: TRBJ1-5
cdr3_aa: CASSVGRSNQPQHF
cdr3_nt: TGTGCCAGTAGTGTGGGGAGGAGCAATCAGCCCCAGCATTTT

d_call: .
cdr3_length: 15
clone_size: .
v_call: TRBV11-2
j_call: TRBJ1-1
cdr3_aa: CASSLTGKPNTEAFF
cdr3_nt: TGTGCCAGCAGCTTAACAGGAAAGCCGAACACTGAAGCTTTCTTT

d_call: .
cdr3_length: 14
clone_size: few
v_call: TRBV6-5
j_call: TRBJ1-5
cdr3_aa: CASSPRAGNQPQHF
cdr3_nt: TGTGCCAGCAGTCCTAGGGCTGGCAATCAGCCCCAGCATTTT

d_call: TRBD2
cdr3_length: 24
clone_size: few
v_call: TRBV7-3
j_call: TRBJ2-2
cdr3_aa: CASSLTMVQALPLIAGENTGELFF
cdr3_nt: TGTGCCAGCAGCTTAACGATGGTCCAAGCCTTACCGCTTATAGCGGGGGAGAACACCGGGGAGCTGTTTTTT

d_call: TRBD2
cdr3_length: 16
clone_size: few
v_call: TRBV9
j_call: TRBJ2-1
cdr3_aa: CASSVLSGGSGGEQFF
cdr3_nt: TGTGCCAGCAGCGTACTCAGCGGGGGTAGCGGGGGTGAGCAGTTCTTC

d_call: TRBD2
cdr3_length: 16
clone_size: few
v_call: TRBV9
j_call: TRBJ2-1
cdr3_aa: CASSVGASGGSGEQFF
cdr3_nt: TGTGCCAGCAGCGTAGGAGCGAGCGGGGGGTCCGGTGAGCAGTTCTTC

d_call: .
cdr3_length: 13
clone_size: .
v_call: TRBV9
j_call: TRBJ2-1
cdr3_aa: CASSTRPGNEQFF
cdr3_nt: TGTGCCAGCAGCACCCGACCCGGCAATGAGCAGTTCTTC

d_call: TRBD1
cdr3_length: 16
clone_size: .
v_call: TRBV5-4
j_call: TRBJ2-3
cdr3_aa: CASSFIRDRGRNTQYF
cdr3_nt: TGTGCCAGCAGCTTCATCAGGGACAGGGGGCGAAATACGCAGTATTTT

d_call: TRBD1
cdr3_length: 14
clone_size: few
v_call: TRBV7-8
j_call: TRBJ1-1
cdr3_aa: CASSSQGVGTEAFF
cdr3_nt: TGTGCCAGCAGCTCACAGGGGGTAGGGACTGAAGCTTTCTTT

d_call: TRBD1
cdr3_length: 13
clone_size: few
v_call: TRBV11-2
j_call: TRBJ1-1
cdr3_aa: CASSRDRDTEAFF
cdr3_nt: TGTGCCAGCAGCCGGGACAGGGACACTGAAGCTTTCTTT

d_call: .
cdr3_length: 14
clone_size: few
v_call: TRBV12-5
j_call: TRBJ2-1
cdr3_aa: CASLGGGGLDEQFF
cdr3_nt: TGTGCTAGTCTCGGAGGGGGGGGTCTGGATGAGCAGTTCTTC

d_call: .
cdr3_length: 13
clone_size: once
v_call: TRBV6-5
j_call: TRBJ2-1
cdr3_aa: CASSPDSLNEQFF
cdr3_nt: TGTGCCAGCAGTCCGGACAGTCTCAATGAGCAGTTCTTC

d_call: TRBD2
cdr3_length: 15
clone_size: few
v_call: TRBV7-2
j_call: TRBJ2-5
cdr3_aa: CASSLRGGGKETQYF
cdr3_nt: TGTGCCAGCAGCTTAAGGGGCGGGGGTAAGGAGACCCAGTACTTC

d_call: .
cdr3_length: 14
clone_size: .
v_call: TRBV5-8
j_call: TRBJ2-2
cdr3_aa: CASSLGVNTGELFF
cdr3_nt: TGTGCCAGCAGCTTGGGTGTGAACACCGGGGAGCTGTTTTTT

d_call: .
cdr3_length: 13
clone_size: few
v_call: TRBV14
j_call: TRBJ2-3
cdr3_aa: CASSAIRMDTQYF
cdr3_nt: TGTGCCAGCAGCGCTATACGCATGGATACGCAGTATTTT

d_call: .
cdr3_length: 16
clone_size: .
v_call: TRBV7-2
j_call: TRBJ2-6
cdr3_aa: CASSLSAGSGANVLTF
cdr3_nt: TGTGCCAGCAGCTTAAGTGCAGGGTCTGGGGCCAACGTCCTGACTTTC

d_call: .
cdr3_length: 13
clone_size: .
v_call: TRBV7-2
j_call: TRBJ2-5
cdr3_aa: CASSIRDRGTQYF
cdr3_nt: TGTGCCAGCAGCATCCGGGATCGGGGGACCCAGTACTTC

d_call: TRBD2
cdr3_length: 16
clone_size: few
v_call: TRBV9
j_call: TRBJ2-3
cdr3_aa: CASSERLAGTTDTQYF
cdr3_nt: TGTGCCAGCAGCGAACGACTAGCGGGCACCACAGATACGCAGTATTTT

d_call: .
cdr3_length: 16
clone_size: few
v_call: TRBV5-1
j_call: TRBJ2-5
cdr3_aa: CASSSRTASTQETQYF
cdr3_nt: TGCGCCAGCAGCTCCAGGACAGCAAGCACCCAAGAGACCCAGTACTTC